This passage covers 21 T cell receptor beta chains from one sample sequenced in a study of ipilimumab plus nivolumab after autologous stem cell transplantation. Data came from immunoSEQ multiplex PCR; TCRdb stores just in-frame clones and leaves some out. In the table there are roughly 17,000 clones, roughly 84% of which are singletons. Specimen: PBMCs, collected in a trial of ipilimumab plus nivolumab as post-transplant consolidation. All receptors come from a male donor with diffuse large B-cell lymphoma.

This chain connects TRBV11-2 to TRBJ2-4, with 9 bases lining up with TRBD1. Germline V gives CDR1 SGHAT, CDR2 FQNNGV. This CDR3 region has 15 residues. The trim removed 3 bases at V and 9 bases at J, leaving 9 bases unmatched. The CDR3 DNA sequence: TGTGCCAGCAGCTTCGGACGGACGACAGGGGGCATTCAGTACTTC. This gives the protein CASSFGRTTGGIQYF.

This chain uses TRBV5-4 with TRBJ2-5, with 9 bases matching TRBD1. In germline, CDR1 is SGHNT, CDR2 YYREEE (reference sequence). The CDR3 extends over 16 amino acids. The junction had 12 bases not matched to a gene; V was cut back by 3 bases and J by 6 bases. The CDR3, as DNA: TGTGCCAGCAGCTCCGCGAGGGACAGGGTTTTTCAGACCCAGTACTTC. The encoded protein is CASSSARDRVFQTQYF.

This chain links TRBV10-3 with TRBJ2-7; possibly TRBD1 for D (6 bases). The CDR3 totals 15 residues. The V end lost 7 bases, the J end lost 0 bases, and 16 bases lay between the germline ends. CDR1 is ENHRY, CDR2 SYGVKD, per germline. The CDR3 is CAITSDREGSYEQYF. CDR3 bases: TGTGCCATCACTTCGGACAGAGAGGGCTCCTACGAGCAGTACTTC.

The chain combines TRBV10-3 with TRBJ2-3; possibly TRBD1 for D (5 bases). CDR1 is ENHRY and CDR2 is SYGVKD in the germline V gene. This CDR3 comprises 17 residues. The V gene lost 2 bases and the J gene lost 0 bases, with 15 bases spanning the gap. CDR3: CAISERAGPPSTDTQYF. CDR3 nucleotide sequence: TGTGCCATCAGTGAGAGGGCAGGGCCTCCTAGCACAGATACGCAGTATTTT.

Only a few counts were recorded for this clone. The chain has TRBV5-1 and TRBJ1-3, with 8 bases matching TRBD1. The CDR3 covers 13 residues. From germline, CDR1 is SGHRS and CDR2 YFSETQ. V lost 4 bases and J lost 8; bases outside the gene matches: 5. The CDR3 loop reads CASSQQGGDTIYF. In DNA form, the CDR3 reads TGCGCCAGCAGCCAACAGGGGGGAGACACCATATATTTT. Drawing the rest from reference TRBV5-1 and TRBJ1-3, the complete variable domain is KAGVTQTPRYLIKTRGQQVTLSCSPISGHRSVSWYQQTPGQGLQFLFEYFSETQRNKGNFPGRFSGRQFSNSRSEMNVSTLELGDSALYLCASSQQGGDTIYFGEGSWLTVV.

The genes are TRBV19 and TRBJ2-7, with 10 nucleotides matching TRBD1. CDR1 is LNHDA and CDR2 is SQIVND in the germline V gene (reference sequence). The CDR3 consists of 13 residues. V lost 4 bases to trimming and J lost 3 bases; unmatched junction nucleotides: 0. For the CDR3, the DNA is TGTGCCAGTAGTAGGACAGGGGGCTACGAGCAGTACTTC. This sequence encodes CASSRTGGYEQYF.

The CDR3, as DNA: TGTGCCAGCAGCCCGGGACAGGGGGCTGGAGAAGCTTTCTTT. Translating gives CASSPGQGAGEAFF. The rearrangement links TRBV7-3 to TRBJ1-1, with 12 bases identical to TRBD1. The CDR3 spans 14 residues. Germline V CDR1 and CDR2: SGHTA, FQGTGA. Trimming took 5 bases from V and 8 from J; bases not matched to a gene: 6.

The chain links TRBV9 to TRBJ1-3; D uncertain. The CDR3 has 15 residues. Trimming removed 0 bases from V and 0 bases from J, with 7 bases in between. CDR1 is SGDLS and CDR2 is YYNGEE in the germline V gene. The CDR3 loop is CASSVAPGSGNTIYF. Here the CDR3 DNA reads TGTGCCAGCAGCGTAGCCCCAGGCTCTGGAAACACCATATATTTT.

The chain uses TRBV10-1 and TRBJ2-3, with D perhaps given as TRBD1 or TRBD2 (5 bases each). Trimming removed 3 bases at V and 0 bases at J, with 19 bases between. The CDR3 length is 18 residues. In germline, CDR1 is WNHNN, CDR2 SYGVQD (reference sequence). The CDR3 coding sequence is TGCGCCAGCAGTGATCATTTCGGGGACGGTGGAAGCACAGATACGCAGTATTTT. This gives the protein CASSDHFGDGGSTDTQYF.

The J gene is TRBJ1-1, the V gene TRBV27; tentative D call: TRBD1 (5 bases). Trimming pared 5 bases from V and 0 bases from J, leaving 16 bases between. The CDR3 has 16 residues. The germline V gene encodes CDR1 MNHEY and CDR2 SMNVEV (reference sequence). The CDR3 sequence: CASSPPFGGVNTEAFF. CDR3 sequence (DNA): TGTGCCAGCAGTCCCCCTTTTGGGGGAGTGAACACTGAAGCTTTCTTT.

This clone occurred a few times. This chain joins TRBV18 and TRBJ1-2; D uncertain. Looked up from germline, CDR1 is KGHSH and CDR2 is LQKENI. CDR3 length: 14 residues. Trimming took off 0 bases at V and 5 bases at J, with 10 bases between the two ends. The CDR3 DNA follows: TGTGCCAGCTCACCACCGAGCTCGGTGTATGGCTACACCTTC. Translating gives CASSPPSSVYGYTF.

This clone was found a few times. V gene TRBV6-1 combines with J gene TRBJ1-3; TRBD1 might be the D (6 bases). Trimming pared 10 bases from V and 4 bases from J, leaving 14 bases between. The CDR3 is 13 residues long. The germline V gene encodes CDR1 MNHNS and CDR2 SASEGT. DNA of the CDR3: TGTGCCACCTCTACAGGGCGGGGAAACACCATATATTTT. Protein: CATSTGRGNTIYF.

The chain combines TRBV10-3 with TRBJ1-1; D gene uncertain. The CDR3 extends over 12 amino acids. CDR1 and CDR2 from the germline V gene are ENHRY and SYGVKD. V was clipped by 3 bases and J by 1 base, with 3 bases between them. DNA of the CDR3: TGTGCCATCAGTGACCCGAACACTGAAGCTTTCTTT. Its translation is CAISDPNTEAFF.

This chain joins TRBV6-1 and TRBJ1-2, with 10 bases identical to TRBD1. CDR3 size: 14 residues. V trimming: 6 bases; J trimming: 8 bases; junction bases outside the gene matches: 9. Germline assignment: CDR1 MNHNS and CDR2 SASEGT. DNA of the CDR3: TGTGCCAGCAGCAAAGCGGGACAGGGGAAAGGCTACACCTTC. Its protein is CASSKAGQGKGYTF.

This clone was seen more than once but under ten times. The CDR3 loop is CASTMDYQGGTDTQYF. The CDR3 DNA follows: TGTGCCAGCACCATGGACTACCAGGGAGGGACAGATACGCAGTATTTT. This sequence joins TRBV7-8 and TRBJ2-3; 7 bases line up with TRBD2. Germline values: CDR1 SGHVS, CDR2 FQNEAQ. The CDR3 runs 16 residues. V trimming: 7 bases; J trimming: 3 bases; junction bases outside the gene matches: 13.

J is TRBJ1-1 and V is TRBV9; TRBD1 matches at 11 bases. The CDR3 is 13 residues long. Germline V gene lookup returns CDR1 SGDLS and CDR2 YYNGEE. Trimming at V came to 4 bases and at J to 11 bases, leaving 7 bases not matched to a gene. This CDR3 reads CASSNGTGGRAFF. CDR3 bases: TGTGCCAGCAGCAACGGGACAGGGGGACGGGCTTTCTTT.

This clone was picked up a small number of times. The CDR3 DNA follows: TGTGCCAGTATTACCTTTGGGCCAGGGAGCTATGGCTACACCTTC. Encoded protein: CASITFGPGSYGYTF. The chain joins TRBV19 to TRBJ1-2; a possible D gene is TRBD1 (5 bases). Germline lookup yields CDR1 LNHDA and CDR2 SQIVND (reference sequence). V lost 7 bases and J lost 4, with 19 bases in between. The CDR3 has 15 residues.

V is TRBV5-3 and J is TRBJ2-2; TRBD2 aligns across 8 bases. TRBV5-3 is an ORF, and what it does is uncertain. Trimming removed 1 base from V and 3 bases from J; junction bases left unmatched: 5. CDR3 length: 16 residues. For the CDR3, the DNA is TGTGCCAGAAGCTTGCCACTAGCGGATGACACCGGGGAGCTGTTTTTT. It encodes CARSLPLADDTGELFF.

The chain joins TRBV2 to TRBJ2-3, with a possible D match to TRBD1 (6 bases). CDR3 length equals 14 residues. CDR1 SNHLY and CDR2 FYNNEI come from the germline V gene. V was trimmed by 4 bases and J by 3 bases, leaving 11 bases between them. In DNA, the CDR3 is TGTGCCAGCAGTGGGACAGCAACTACAGATACGCAGTATTTT. Its translation is CASSGTATTDTQYF.

The chain combines TRBV10-1 with TRBJ2-7; D uncertain. Germline V gives CDR1 WNHNN, CDR2 SYGVQD (reference sequence). The germline V and J ends were trimmed by 6 bases and 1 base, with 10 bases remaining between them. CDR3 length: 13 residues. In DNA form, the CDR3 reads TGCGCCAGCAGCCCGGGTATTTCCTACGAGCAGTACTTC. Translation: CASSPGISYEQYF.

The V call is TRBV5-1, the J call TRBJ2-3; TRBD2 matches 7 bases. The CDR3 runs 15 residues. CDR1 SGHRS and CDR2 YFSETQ come from the germline V gene. The V gene end was trimmed by 4 bases and the J gene end by 2 bases; junction bases not matched to a gene: 7. The CDR3 nucleotides are TGCGCCAGCAGCGTGACTAGCCCAGACACAGATACGCAGTATTTT. The encoded protein is CASSVTSPDTDTQYF.